These T cell receptor beta chains were read from a single sample in a study of T cell repertoires in cytomegalovirus infection. MiXCR, applied by TCRdb to the reads, yields one record per CDR3 protein. The sample has roughly 600,000 distinct CDR3 sequences; 24% are singletons. The sequenced sample was CD8+ T cells from PBMCs. These receptors were collected from a human donor in good health (CMV status not recorded). Some clones in this sample may be carry-over from other donors' samples. The CDR3 runs from the conserved cysteine through the conserved F or W. D genes are given only for firm matches. Some rows have no size entry. The others give once, few or many, or a class for an expanded clone.

j_call: TRBJ2-6
v_call: TRBV12-3/TRBV12-4
clone_size: many
d_call: .
cdr3_nt: TGTGCCAGCAGTTTCCCCCGATTCGGGGCCAACGTCCTGACTTTC
cdr3_aa: CASSFPRFGANVLTF

j_call: TRBJ2-1
v_call: TRBV20-1
clone_size: few
d_call: .
cdr3_nt: TGCAGTGCTCCTTTTTCAGACTCCAGCTCCTACAATGAGCAGTTCTTC
cdr3_aa: CSAPFSDSSSYNEQFF

j_call: TRBJ2-3
v_call: TRBV7-9
clone_size: few
d_call: TRBD1
cdr3_nt: TGTGCCAGCAGCCCAGCCCTTGGACAGGCCTCCACAGATACGCAGTATTTT
cdr3_aa: CASSPALGQASTDTQYF

j_call: TRBJ1-2
v_call: TRBV29-1
clone_size: .
d_call: .
cdr3_nt: TGCAGCGTTGCCCCGCTCTATGGCTACACCTTC
cdr3_aa: CSVAPLYGYTF

j_call: TRBJ1-2
v_call: TRBV5-6
clone_size: .
d_call: .
cdr3_nt: TGTGCCAGCAGTACAACCGGGACGGACTATGGCTACACCTTC
cdr3_aa: CASSTTGTDYGYTF

j_call: TRBJ2-1
v_call: TRBV12-3/TRBV12-4
clone_size: few
d_call: TRBD2
cdr3_nt: TGTGCCAGCAGTAAGCGGGGGGGATGGGGCAATGAGCAGTTCTTC
cdr3_aa: CASSKRGGWGNEQFF

j_call: TRBJ2-5
v_call: TRBV20-1
clone_size: many
d_call: .
cdr3_nt: TGCAGTGCGTCCGTCGGGGTGTTGGAGACCCAGTACTTC
cdr3_aa: CSASVGVLETQYF

j_call: TRBJ2-2
v_call: TRBV6-5
clone_size: many
d_call: TRBD1
cdr3_nt: TGTGCCAGCAGTTACTCGTCCGCAGGGGGCAACACCGGGGAGCTGTTTTTT
cdr3_aa: CASSYSSAGGNTGELFF

j_call: TRBJ1-2
v_call: TRBV27
clone_size: many
d_call: .
cdr3_nt: TGTGCCAGCTCCTCCGGGGCAGGGAATGGCTACACCTTC
cdr3_aa: CASSSGAGNGYTF

j_call: TRBJ1-2
v_call: TRBV29-1
clone_size: few
d_call: TRBD1
cdr3_nt: TGCAGCGTTCCGGTACAGGGGGCTAACGGCTACACCTTC
cdr3_aa: CSVPVQGANGYTF

j_call: TRBJ2-2
v_call: TRBV7-2
clone_size: few
d_call: TRBD2
cdr3_nt: TGTGCCAGCACTATTTGGGAGGGAACATACACCGGGGAGCTGTTTTTT
cdr3_aa: CASTIWEGTYTGELFF

j_call: TRBJ1-2
v_call: TRBV20-1
clone_size: .
d_call: TRBD1
cdr3_nt: TGCAGTGCCGTAACAGGGGTCGATGGCTACACCTTC
cdr3_aa: CSAVTGVDGYTF

j_call: TRBJ2-5
v_call: TRBV28
clone_size: .
d_call: .
cdr3_nt: TGTGCCAGCAGTTCCCCCGACAGCGCGCTCGAGACCCAGTACTTC
cdr3_aa: CASSSPDSALETQYF

j_call: TRBJ1-1
v_call: TRBV28
clone_size: few
d_call: .
cdr3_nt: TGTGCCAGCAGAGACCAAGAAGCTTTCTTT
cdr3_aa: CASRDQEAFF

j_call: TRBJ2-2
v_call: TRBV2
clone_size: few
d_call: TRBD2
cdr3_nt: TGTGCCATCATTGATCCGGGACTAAAGAACACCGGGGAGCTGTTTTTT
cdr3_aa: CAIIDPGLKNTGELFF

j_call: TRBJ1-2
v_call: TRBV2
clone_size: .
d_call: TRBD1
cdr3_nt: TGTGCCAACCTCAGGGGGCTAGGCTATGGCTACACCTTC
cdr3_aa: CANLRGLGYGYTF

j_call: TRBJ1-6
v_call: TRBV12-3/TRBV12-4
clone_size: many
d_call: TRBD1
cdr3_nt: TGTGCCAGCAGCTCGACAGGGACCCATAATTCACCCCTCCACTTT
cdr3_aa: CASSSTGTHNSPLHF

j_call: TRBJ1-5
v_call: TRBV7-8
clone_size: many
d_call: .
cdr3_nt: TGTGCCAGCAGCTCAACGACAGTCAATCAGCCCCAGCATTTT
cdr3_aa: CASSSTTVNQPQHF

j_call: TRBJ2-1
v_call: TRBV5-6
clone_size: many
d_call: .
cdr3_nt: TGTGCCAGCAGCCTAATCAGAGGGAGCTCCTACAATGAGCAGTTCTTC
cdr3_aa: CASSLIRGSSYNEQFF

j_call: TRBJ1-2
v_call: TRBV28
clone_size: few
d_call: .
cdr3_nt: TGTGCCAGCAGTCCACCGCGGACAGCATCGGGCTACACCTTC
cdr3_aa: CASSPPRTASGYTF

j_call: TRBJ2-4
v_call: TRBV29-1
clone_size: few
d_call: .
cdr3_nt: TGCAGCGTTGCCCTAGACATACCACAGGGCATTCAGTACTTC
cdr3_aa: CSVALDIPQGIQYF

j_call: TRBJ1-5
v_call: TRBV15
clone_size: .
d_call: .
cdr3_nt: TGTGCCACCAGCAAGTCCGGACTAATCAATCAGCCCCAGCATTTT
cdr3_aa: CATSKSGLINQPQHF

j_call: TRBJ2-1
v_call: TRBV11-3
clone_size: many
d_call: TRBD2
cdr3_nt: TGTGCCAGCAGCCCCAGAAGCGGGGCTTTCAATGAGCAGTTCTTC
cdr3_aa: CASSPRSGAFNEQFF

j_call: TRBJ2-2
v_call: TRBV6-2/TRBV6-3
clone_size: .
d_call: .
cdr3_nt: TGTGCCAGCAGTTACCCCATCGGGGCCGGGGAGCTGTTTTTT
cdr3_aa: CASSYPIGAGELFF

j_call: TRBJ1-1
v_call: TRBV2
clone_size: few
d_call: .
cdr3_nt: TGTGCCACCCCGGGAGGGAACACTGAAGCTTTCTTT
cdr3_aa: CATPGGNTEAFF

j_call: TRBJ1-1
v_call: TRBV4-1
clone_size: many
d_call: .
cdr3_nt: TGCGCCAGCAGCCAAGATTCGGACAGTCTCACTGAAGCTTTCTTT
cdr3_aa: CASSQDSDSLTEAFF

j_call: TRBJ2-5
v_call: TRBV4-1
clone_size: .
d_call: TRBD2
cdr3_nt: TGCGCCAGCAGCCAACGGGGGGGTGAGACCCAGTACTTC
cdr3_aa: CASSQRGGETQYF

j_call: TRBJ2-1
v_call: TRBV11-2
clone_size: few
d_call: TRBD2
cdr3_nt: TGTGCCAGCAGTCTACCTCGACTAGCGGGGTCGGGGACGGATGAGCAGTTCTTC
cdr3_aa: CASSLPRLAGSGTDEQFF

j_call: TRBJ2-6
v_call: TRBV5-5
clone_size: .
d_call: TRBD1
cdr3_nt: TGTGCCAGCAGCTTCCGGGACAGTCCCTCTGGGACCAACGTCCTGACTTTC
cdr3_aa: CASSFRDSPSGTNVLTF

j_call: TRBJ1-2
v_call: TRBV27
clone_size: few
d_call: TRBD1
cdr3_nt: TGTGCCAGCAGTATCTCAGGGGGCCATGACTACACCTTC
cdr3_aa: CASSISGGHDYTF

j_call: TRBJ2-1
v_call: TRBV7-2
clone_size: many
d_call: .
cdr3_nt: TGTGCCAGCAGCACCCGACTAAATGAGCAGTTCTTC
cdr3_aa: CASSTRLNEQFF

j_call: TRBJ2-5
v_call: TRBV3-1
clone_size: .
d_call: TRBD1
cdr3_nt: TGTGCCAGCAGCCAAGTGGGGTCCGGACAGGAAAGCGCGCGGGAGACCCAGTACTTC
cdr3_aa: CASSQVGSGQESARETQYF

j_call: TRBJ2-5
v_call: TRBV6-6
clone_size: .
d_call: TRBD1
cdr3_nt: TGTGCCAGCACTTCGGGACAGCTGTACTTC
cdr3_aa: CASTSGQLYF

j_call: TRBJ2-5
v_call: TRBV7-2
clone_size: many
d_call: TRBD2
cdr3_nt: TGTGCCAGCACCACACACGGGAGGGTCACGCAAGAGACCCAGTACTTC
cdr3_aa: CASTTHGRVTQETQYF

j_call: TRBJ2-1
v_call: TRBV7-2
clone_size: .
d_call: TRBD1
cdr3_nt: TGTGCCAGCAGCTCCCCGACAGGGAAGTCCTACAATGAGCAGTTCTTC
cdr3_aa: CASSSPTGKSYNEQFF

j_call: TRBJ1-2
v_call: TRBV28
clone_size: many
d_call: .
cdr3_nt: TGTGCCAGCAGTTCACATTATCGGGACCCAGGGCAACTAGACTATGGCTACACCTTC
cdr3_aa: CASSSHYRDPGQLDYGYTF

j_call: TRBJ1-5
v_call: TRBV4-1
clone_size: few
d_call: TRBD1
cdr3_nt: TGCGCCAGCAGCCAATACCAGGGGGCGGCTCAGCCCCAGCATTTT
cdr3_aa: CASSQYQGAAQPQHF

j_call: TRBJ1-2
v_call: TRBV20-1
clone_size: .
d_call: .
cdr3_nt: TGCAGTGCTAGAGATGTTGGCAACCACTATGGCTACACCTTC
cdr3_aa: CSARDVGNHYGYTF

j_call: TRBJ2-7
v_call: TRBV6-1
clone_size: .
d_call: .
cdr3_nt: TGTGCCAGTAGAAGGGGGATCTACGAGCAGTACTTC
cdr3_aa: CASRRGIYEQYF

j_call: TRBJ2-3
v_call: TRBV2
clone_size: few
d_call: TRBD2
cdr3_nt: TGTGCCAGCAGTGAGAACCCCTTAGCGGGGGTGATGACAGATACGCAGTATTTT
cdr3_aa: CASSENPLAGVMTDTQYF

j_call: TRBJ1-1
v_call: TRBV28
clone_size: few
d_call: TRBD1
cdr3_nt: TGTGCCAGCAGCTCCGGACAGGTTTGGGACACTGAAGCTTTCTTT
cdr3_aa: CASSSGQVWDTEAFF

j_call: TRBJ2-3
v_call: TRBV14
clone_size: few
d_call: .
cdr3_nt: TGTGCCAGCAGCCAAGCAGGGGACATCACAGATACGCAGTATTTT
cdr3_aa: CASSQAGDITDTQYF

j_call: TRBJ1-1
v_call: TRBV10-3
clone_size: .
d_call: TRBD1
cdr3_nt: TGTGCCATCAGTGAGTCGGGACAGGGCATGAACACTGAAGCTTTCTTT
cdr3_aa: CAISESGQGMNTEAFF

j_call: TRBJ2-2
v_call: TRBV18
clone_size: .
d_call: TRBD1
cdr3_nt: TGTGCCAGCTCACCACCAGGACAGGGGCCGCACACCGGGGAGCTGTTTTTT
cdr3_aa: CASSPPGQGPHTGELFF

j_call: TRBJ2-2
v_call: TRBV6-4
clone_size: .
d_call: TRBD2
cdr3_nt: TGTGCCAGGACGAAGACTAGCGGGGGCTCGGCGGGGGAGCTGTTTTTT
cdr3_aa: CARTKTSGGSAGELFF

j_call: TRBJ1-5
v_call: TRBV7-8
clone_size: many
d_call: TRBD1
cdr3_nt: TGTGCCAGCAGCCCCAGGGGGGACATCAGCAATCAGCCCCAGCATTTT
cdr3_aa: CASSPRGDISNQPQHF

j_call: TRBJ1-5
v_call: TRBV20-1
clone_size: .
d_call: TRBD1
cdr3_nt: TGCAGTGCTAGAAAACAGGGGGTTTTTTTGGATCTGGGAAATCAGCCCCAGCATTTT
cdr3_aa: CSARKQGVFLDLGNQPQHF

j_call: TRBJ2-1
v_call: TRBV28
clone_size: .
d_call: TRBD2
cdr3_nt: TGTGCCAGCAGTTTAAATACCAGGACTAGCGGGGGCCTGGGCCCCTACAATGAGCAGTTCTTC
cdr3_aa: CASSLNTRTSGGLGPYNEQFF

j_call: TRBJ2-7
v_call: TRBV20-1
clone_size: .
d_call: .
cdr3_nt: TGCAGTGCACGGGCAGGGATGTCCTACGAGCAGTACTTC
cdr3_aa: CSARAGMSYEQYF

j_call: TRBJ2-5
v_call: TRBV29-1
clone_size: .
d_call: .
cdr3_nt: TGCAGCGCGGACTCGGGAGAAGAGACCCAGTACTTC
cdr3_aa: CSADSGEETQYF

j_call: TRBJ2-2
v_call: TRBV9
clone_size: once
d_call: TRBD2
cdr3_nt: TGTGCCAGCAGCTACCCGGCTAGCGGGGGGAACACCGGGGAGCTGTTTTTT
cdr3_aa: CASSYPASGGNTGELFF

j_call: TRBJ1-2
v_call: TRBV2
clone_size: few
d_call: TRBD1
cdr3_nt: TGTGCCAGCAGTGGGACAGGAGTAATCTATGGCTACACCTTC
cdr3_aa: CASSGTGVIYGYTF

j_call: TRBJ2-1
v_call: TRBV6-5
clone_size: .
d_call: TRBD2
cdr3_nt: TGTGCCAGCAGTTACACTAGCGGGGGGAACTCCTACAATGAGCAGTTCTTC
cdr3_aa: CASSYTSGGNSYNEQFF

j_call: TRBJ2-5
v_call: TRBV12-3/TRBV12-4
clone_size: many
d_call: .
cdr3_nt: TGTGCCAGCAGTTTAAGGCCCCCTGGCCAAGAGACCCAGTACTTC
cdr3_aa: CASSLRPPGQETQYF

j_call: TRBJ2-2
v_call: TRBV7-6
clone_size: few
d_call: TRBD2
cdr3_nt: TGTGCCAGCAGCTTCCTAGCGACTAGCGGGGCAACCAGTTCGGACACCGGGGAGCTGTTTTTT
cdr3_aa: CASSFLATSGATSSDTGELFF

j_call: TRBJ2-7
v_call: TRBV10-2
clone_size: .
d_call: .
cdr3_nt: TGCGCCAGCAGTGAGGACAGCTCCTACGAGCAGTACTTC
cdr3_aa: CASSEDSSYEQYF

j_call: TRBJ2-5
v_call: TRBV7-9
clone_size: many
d_call: .
cdr3_nt: TGTGCCAGCAGTTCCGGGTCTCGCCGGGAGACCCAGTACTTC
cdr3_aa: CASSSGSRRETQYF

j_call: TRBJ2-1
v_call: TRBV6-5
clone_size: few
d_call: TRBD2
cdr3_nt: TGTGCCAGCAGTTACTCAAGGACTAGCGGGGGAAATGAGCAGTTCTTC
cdr3_aa: CASSYSRTSGGNEQFF